The sequence of this T cell receptor beta chain was determined in a study of blood T cell repertoires in COVID-19. As handled by the study authors: The authors estimated nucleated cell counts from reference gene primer amplification. Sequencing was performed with immunoSEQ multiplex PCR; in TCRdb, only in-frame clones are kept and a portion is missing. D and trimming come from the DNA, and the V and J calls and clone size come from that table. The repertoire has more than 200,000 clones, roughly 91% of them found once; the top ten carry around 4%. Those who participated ranged in age from about 18 to 89 years and resided in 20 to 25 US areas. Donors of Cohort 3 who recovered were those that had two negative PCRs, clearance, or symptom resolution. CDR1 and CDR2 (germline): MDHEN, SYDVKM. The CDR3 is 13 amino acids. The germline V and J ends were trimmed by 3 bases and 3 bases, with 8 bases remaining between them.

This clone was seen a single time. Sequenced sample: PBMCs or T cells enriched from blood (not recorded which). The clonotype was recovered from a woman in her twenties or thirties who had recovered from COVID-19. This chain connects TRBV28 to TRBJ1-2, with D maybe TRBD1 (5 bases). The CDR3 coding sequence is TGTGCCAGCAGTTTGGGGGGGTACTATGGCTACACCTTC. Protein sequence: CASSLGGYYGYTF.